The entry that follows covers one T cell receptor beta chain sequence. Use of 60 Vbeta and 13 Jbeta primers characterized the PCR. Sequenced by immunoSEQ multiplex PCR; TCRdb stores in-frame clones only, minus some. This sample has roughly 220,000 clones, with 70% found just once. Germline CDR1 reads SGHAT; CDR2 reads FQDESV (reference sequence). The CDR3 runs 14 residues. Between the trimmed V and J ends, which lost 1 base and 2 bases, there was a span of 8 bases. These data are taken from a study of cytomegalovirus exposure and HLA in healthy donors. Study as a whole: Assignment to the Caucasian-associated ancestry cluster applied to around four fifths of the approximately 360 genotyped donors.

The sequenced sample was PBMCs. This chain connects TRBV11-1 to TRBJ1-1; the D is unclear. The receptor was derived from a man aged 35 to 55 in good health and CMV-seropositive. The CDR3 DNA is TGTGCCAGCAGCTTAGTCGGGGATAACACTGAAGCTTTCTTT. It specifies CASSLVGDNTEAFF.